The 30 T cell receptor beta chains presented below share a single source sample, sequenced in a study of blood T cell repertoires in COVID-19. Repertoires were generated with immunoSEQ multiplex PCR, while TCRdb's copy carries only in-frame clones and drops some. The repertoire holds 310,000 or so clones, with 85% to 90% as singletons. Sequenced: peripheral blood. The source is a woman in her twenties or thirties with COVID-19, enrolled during active disease.

This clone has only one observation. The genes are TRBV20-1 and TRBJ1-1, with D unclear. There are 15 residues in the CDR3. V lost 3 bases and J lost 4, with 18 bases in between. Germline CDR1 is DFQATT and CDR2 is SNEGSKA (reference sequence). The CDR3: CSASPGLPAATEAFF. In DNA form, the CDR3 reads TGCAGTGCTAGTCCCGGACTCCCGGCGGCCACTGAAGCTTTCTTT.

This chain links TRBV28 with TRBJ1-5; TRBD1 might be the D (5 bases). The germline V gene encodes CDR1 MDHEN and CDR2 SYDVKM. This CDR3 has 15 residues. Trimming stripped 5 bases from V and 6 bases from J, with 17 bases between. The CDR3 DNA reads as TGTGCCAGCAGTGTCCCCGGGGGTTCGATTCAGCCCCAGCATTTT. Translation: CASSVPGGSIQPQHF.

The chain joins TRBV28 to TRBJ1-6; D remains unclear. CDR1 is MDHEN, CDR2 SYDVKM, per germline. V was cut by 2 bases and J by 7 bases, with 15 bases left in between. CDR3 length: 16 residues. CDR3 DNA sequence: TGTGCCAGCAGTTTACAACTAGGGATGGCCAATTCACCCCTCCACTTT. Translated, it gives CASSLQLGMANSPLHF.

The chain recombines TRBV7-3 with TRBJ2-2; D is perhaps TRBD1 (5 bases). V lost 5 bases, J lost 4 bases, and 14 bases lay in between. The germline V gene encodes CDR1 SGHTA and CDR2 FQGTGA. The CDR3 totals 15 residues. This CDR3 is CASSPLGTGTGELFF. For the CDR3, the DNA is TGTGCCAGCAGCCCCCTGGGTACAGGCACCGGGGAGCTGTTTTTT.

V is TRBV11-3 and J is TRBJ2-1; 13 nucleotides match TRBD2. Germline V CDR1 and CDR2: SGHNT, YENEEA. This CDR3 is built from 16 residues. Germline trimming cut 5 bases from V and 3 bases from J; bases unmatched to any gene: 4. The CDR3 region is CASSRGTSGVYNEQFF. The CDR3 DNA reads TGTGCCAGCAGCAGGGGGACTAGCGGGGTCTACAATGAGCAGTTCTTC.

This rearrangement joins TRBV25-1 to TRBJ2-3; 7 nucleotides line up with TRBD2. The CDR3 runs to 15 residues. In germline, CDR1 is MGHDK, CDR2 SYGVNS. The junction had 10 bases not matched to a gene; V was cut back by 8 bases and J by 2 bases. The CDR3 region is CASGGTAGVTDTQYF. The DNA of the CDR3 is TGTGCCAGCGGAGGGACGGCGGGAGTCACAGATACGCAGTATTTT.

This chain links TRBV3-1 (or the pseudogene TRBV3-2) with TRBJ2-5; TRBD2 matches at 7 bases. The germline CDR1 and CDR2 sequences are LGHDT and YNNKEL (reference sequence). With 3 bases clipped from V and 4 bases from J, the junction kept 2 bases outside the gene matches. This CDR3 spans 13 amino acids. As DNA, the CDR3 is TGTGCCAGCAGCCAGTGGGGGGGAGAGACCCAGTACTTC. This translates into CASSQWGGETQYF.

This chain uses TRBV19 with TRBJ2-1, with TRBD2 matching over 12 bases. CDR1 and CDR2 from the germline V gene are LNHDA and SQIVND (reference sequence). Losses at the gene ends were 7 bases for V and 5 bases for J; bases not matched to a gene: 6. There are 15 residues in the CDR3. CDR3 DNA: TGTGCCAGTACTAAGACTAGCGGGAGAGACAATGAGCAGTTCTTC. It specifies CASTKTSGRDNEQFF.

A remark on this clone: The sample carries other DNA sequences with the same CDR3. This rearrangement joins TRBV6-5 to TRBJ1-2; D possibly corresponds to TRBD1 (5 bases). V was pared by 8 bases and J by 4 bases, with 8 bases between. CDR1 and CDR2 from the germline V gene are MNHEY and SVGAGI. The CDR3 has 11 amino acids. The CDR3 region is CASWTSYGYTF. The CDR3 DNA reads as TGTGCCAGCTGGACAAGCTATGGCTACACCTTC.

The genes are TRBV6-1 and TRBJ2-3, with D possibly being TRBD2 (7 bases). Per germline, CDR1 MNHNS and CDR2 SASEGT. The CDR3 spans 16 residues. V was shortened by 4 bases and J by 4 bases, with 18 bases between the two germline ends. CDR3 coding DNA: TGTGCCAGCAGTGCCCGGGGGGCCTCGGGAGCAGATACGCAGTATTTT. Encoded protein: CASSARGASGADTQYF.

This chain joins TRBV2 and TRBJ2-5, with TRBD2 identical over 13 bases. Unmatched junction bases numbered 6, after V lost 8 bases and J lost 9 bases. The CDR3 runs 13 residues. From germline, CDR1 is SNHLY and CDR2 FYNNEI. The CDR3 region is CASGTSGTVAQYF. CDR3 DNA: TGTGCCAGCGGGACTAGCGGGACGGTCGCCCAGTACTTC.

This clone occurred a few times. V gene TRBV24-1 combines with J gene TRBJ1-1, with D maybe TRBD1 (6 bases). Trimming shortened V by 5 bases and J by 10 bases, and 19 bases separated the two germline ends. CDR1 KGHDR and CDR2 SFDVKD come from the germline V gene. CDR3 length equals 14 residues. The CDR3 protein is CATSGGPDSAGAFF. The DNA of the CDR3 is TGTGCCACCAGTGGAGGCCCGGACAGCGCGGGAGCTTTCTTT.

The chain carries TRBV29-1 and TRBJ1-4; the match to TRBD1 covers 7 bases. This CDR3 is built from 14 residues. Germline V gene data show CDR1 as SQVTM and CDR2 as ANQGSEA. With 4 bases clipped from V and 7 bases from J, the junction kept 9 bases outside the gene matches. This CDR3 reads CSVGRQGQGEKLFF. The DNA of the CDR3 is TGCAGCGTTGGACGACAGGGTCAGGGTGAAAAACTGTTTTTT.

V and J are TRBV5-1 and TRBJ1-6; TRBD1 matches 7 bases. The germline V gene has CDR1 SGHRS and CDR2 YFSETQ. The CDR3 runs to 14 residues. With V trimmed by 5 bases and J by 8 bases, 7 bases remained unmatched. The CDR3 sequence: CASRLNRGDSPLHF. CDR3 DNA sequence: TGCGCCAGCAGGCTCAACAGGGGAGATTCACCCCTCCACTTT.

The chain uses TRBV24-1 and TRBJ2-7; D may be TRBD2 (5 bases). Germline V gene data show CDR1 as KGHDR and CDR2 as SFDVKD. There are 13 residues in the CDR3. Trimming cost V 7 bases and J 3 bases, with 12 bases left between them. In DNA, the CDR3 is TGTGCCACCAGCTCCGGGAACAACTACGAGCAGTACTTC. Translated: CATSSGNNYEQYF.

The chain has TRBV30 and TRBJ1-2, with unresolved D. V gave up 0 bases and J gave up 4 bases, with 18 bases separating them. The CDR3 is made up of 16 amino acids. The germline V gene has CDR1 GTSNPN and CDR2 SVGIG (reference sequence). CDR3 nucleotides: TGTGCCTGGAGTGTATATCCCCCTACTGACTCCTATGGCTACACCTTC. Its protein is CAWSVYPPTDSYGYTF.

The chain links TRBV11-2 to TRBJ2-7; D remains unclear. Looked up from germline, CDR1 is SGHAT and CDR2 is FQNNGV. This CDR3 has 14 residues. Trimming stripped 5 bases from V and 4 bases from J, with 15 bases between. CDR3 DNA: TGTGCCAGCAGCGTTTCTCAGAAAGTGTACGAGCAGTACTTC. Translating gives CASSVSQKVYEQYF.

This clone showed up just once. V gene TRBV9 combines with J gene TRBJ2-7, with TRBD1 matching over 10 bases. Unmatched junction bases numbered 6, after V lost 7 bases and J lost 2 bases. The CDR3 has 14 amino acids. Per germline, CDR1 SGDLS and CDR2 YYNGEE. The CDR3 spells CASSTGTGAYEQYF. CDR3 nucleotides: TGTGCCAGCTCCACCGGGACAGGGGCCTACGAGCAGTACTTC.

For the CDR3, the DNA is TGTGCCAGCAGTTTCCTCGGGTTGTACGAGCAGTACTTC. Translating it yields CASSFLGLYEQYF. The V and J genes are TRBV28 and TRBJ2-7, with no clear D. This CDR3 is 13 amino acids long. V shed 3 bases and J shed 4 bases, with 10 bases lying between them. CDR1 and CDR2 (germline): MDHEN, SYDVKM.

The rearrangement links TRBV28 to TRBJ1-2, with D possibly TRBD1 on 5 matching bases. CDR1 and CDR2 (germline): MDHEN, SYDVKM. The V and J ends lost 7 bases and 3 bases respectively, with 15 bases between them. The CDR3 is made up of 14 amino acids. In DNA form, the CDR3 reads TGTGCCAGCAATTTCGTGGGGCATGACTATGGCTACACCTTC. Translation: CASNFVGHDYGYTF.

V gene TRBV6-1 combines with J gene TRBJ2-7; 7 bases match TRBD2. This CDR3 comprises 14 residues. Losses at the gene ends were 1 base for V and 3 bases for J; bases not matched to a gene: 3. Germline CDR1 is MNHNS and CDR2 is SASEGT. In nucleotides, the CDR3 is TGTGCCAGCAGTGAAGGCTGGGAGGGCTACGAGCAGTACTTC. The encoded protein is CASSEGWEGYEQYF.

The genes are TRBV2 and TRBJ2-5; D may be TRBD1 (5 bases). Trimming cost V 5 bases and J 1 base, with 17 bases left between them. Germline V lookup: CDR1 SNHLY, CDR2 FYNNEI. CDR3 length: 16 amino acids. In nucleotides, the CDR3 is TGTGCCAGCAGTACACAATCGGACAAGATCCAAGAGACCCAGTACTTC. Protein product: CASSTQSDKIQETQYF.

The rearrangement links TRBV7-9 to TRBJ2-1; no clear D gene. The V end lost 8 bases, the J end lost 2 bases, and 13 bases lay between the germline ends. Germline V gene data show CDR1 as SEHNR and CDR2 as FQNEAQ (reference sequence). The CDR3 has 14 residues. The CDR3 sequence: CASRYSFTYNEQFF. Written as DNA, the CDR3 is TGTGCCAGCCGATATAGCTTTACCTACAATGAGCAGTTCTTC.

The chain combines TRBV5-8 with TRBJ1-2, with 9 positions matching TRBD1. The CDR3 is made up of 16 amino acids. Germline CDR1 SGHTS, CDR2 YDEGEE. J gave up 6 bases and V 4 bases, and 13 bases lay outside the gene matches. The CDR3: CASSPRGQGFLHGYTF. The DNA of the CDR3 is TGTGCCAGCAGCCCCCGAGGACAGGGGTTTTTACATGGCTACACCTTC. Variable domain in full (rest from reference TRBV5-8 and TRBJ1-2): EAGVTQSPTHLIKTRGQQATLRCSPISGHTSVYWYQQALGLGLQFLLWYDEGEERNRGNFPPRFSGRQFPNYSSELNVNALELEDSALYLCASSPRGQGFLHGYTFGSGTRLTVV.

J is TRBJ2-1 and V is TRBV15; possible D gene TRBD2, 5 bases. Trimming cost V 1 base and J 9 bases, with 7 bases left between them. Germline V lookup: CDR1 LNHNV, CDR2 YYDKDF (reference sequence). The CDR3 runs 12 residues. The CDR3 nucleotides are TGTGCCACCAGCAGAGTAGGGAGTGAGCAGTTCTTC. Residues: CATSRVGSEQFF.

The gene calls are TRBV5-6 and TRBJ2-7, with 7 bases fitting TRBD2. This CDR3 has 16 residues. The germline gives CDR1 SGHDT, CDR2 YYEEEE. J gave up 2 bases and V 0 bases, and 8 bases lay outside the gene matches. CDR3 DNA sequence: TGTGCCAGCAGCTTGGGGGGAGCGGGAAGCGCCTACGAGCAGTACTTC. This encodes CASSLGGAGSAYEQYF.

A word on this clone: Sequence at one end of the junction differs from germline and may be a read error. The gene calls are TRBV5-1 and TRBJ2-1; TRBD2 agrees at 9 bases. Germline V gene data show CDR1 as SGHRS and CDR2 as YFSETQ. The CDR3 is 15 residues long. CDR3: CASSLGSGSYSEQFF. The CDR3 DNA reads as TGCGCCAGCAGCTTGGGTAGCGGGAGTTACAGTGAGCAGTTCTTC.

The rearrangement uses TRBV30 and TRBJ2-3; the match to TRBD2 covers 7 bases. Germline V lookup: CDR1 GTSNPN, CDR2 SVGIG (reference sequence). This CDR3 has 16 amino acids. V lost 3 bases, J lost 0 bases, and 9 bases stayed unmatched. The CDR3, as DNA: TGTGCCTGGAGGGCCAGACCGGGGGGTAGCACAGATACGCAGTATTTT. Protein product: CAWRARPGGSTDTQYF.

The V call is TRBV25-1, the J call TRBJ1-2, with 10 bases lining up with TRBD1. CDR3 length: 13 amino acids. Germline loops: CDR1 MGHDK, CDR2 SYGVNS. J lost 8 bases, V lost 4 bases, and 4 bases had no gene match. The CDR3 is CASSGDRGVGYTF. CDR3 DNA: TGTGCCAGCAGTGGGGACAGGGGAGTAGGCTACACCTTC.

This chain joins TRBV20-1 and TRBJ1-2; D unresolved. V was trimmed by 3 bases and J by 9 bases, leaving 11 bases between them. Looked up from germline, CDR1 is DFQATT and CDR2 is SNEGSKA (reference sequence). The CDR3 is 11 amino acids. The CDR3 here is CSASYSGSYTF. The DNA for the CDR3 is TGCAGTGCTAGTTATTCCGGTAGCTACACCTTC.